This TCR beta chain came from a study of T cell responses to AZD1222 COVID-19 vaccine. Study-wide results and caveats: The sample set comprised mostly white British donors with more females, and clonal diversity was possibly underestimated. Repertoire samples came only from after the peak T cell response. Increased Spike-specific TCR breadth and depth were observed after two AZD1222 doses.

A word on this clone: No antigen is known for it.

Profiled with immunoSEQ multiplex PCR; TCRdb holds only in-frame clones, not every one. The table has 68,000 or so clones, approximately 91% seen once. The sequence came from an adult in good health. The source material was peripheral blood, sampled on day 0 of AZD1222 vaccination.

CDR3 protein: CASSLNTGEIYNEQFF. Written as DNA, the CDR3 is TGCGCCAGCAGCCTTAATACCGGGGAGATATACAATGAGCAGTTCTTC. This chain uses TRBV4-3 with TRBJ2-1; maybe TRBD2 (5 bases). Between the trimmed V and J ends, which lost 4 bases and 4 bases, there was a span of 17 bases. From germline, CDR1 is LGHNA and CDR2 YSLEER. This CDR3 is built from 16 residues.